Following are 3 T cell receptor beta chains from one sample sequenced in a study of blood T cell repertoires in COVID-19. Using immunoSEQ multiplex PCR, the repertoire was profiled, and TCRdb retains in-frame clones only, with some absent. This repertoire shows approximately 310,000 clones, around nine tenths found once; its top ten account for 1%. Sequenced sample: peripheral blood. Receptors originate from a man aged 50 to 59 with active or convalescent COVID-19.

CDR3 sequence: CASSQVPGQGTQFF. The CDR3 nucleotides are TGTGCCAGCAGCCAAGTCCCGGGACAGGGGACGCAGTTCTTC. The chain uses TRBV3-1 (or the pseudogene TRBV3-2) and TRBJ2-1, with TRBD1 identical over 10 bases. Germline trimming cut 1 base from V and 12 bases from J; bases unmatched to any gene: 6. CDR1 and CDR2 from the germline V gene are LGHDT and YNNKEL (reference sequence). This CDR3 comprises 14 residues.

The V call is TRBV6-5, the J call TRBJ1-2; no clear D gene. Germline-derived CDR1 and CDR2 are MNHEY and SVGAGI. The V end was cut by 6 bases, the J end by 6 bases, with 8 bases between. The CDR3 extends over 11 amino acids. CDR3 sequence reads: CASRGLDGYTF. Written as DNA, the CDR3 is TGTGCCAGCAGGGGTCTAGATGGCTACACCTTC.

The CDR3 coding sequence is TGTGCCTGGAGTCGGGGGTTCGATAATTCACCCCTCCACTTT. Its protein product is CAWSRGFDNSPLHF. This chain joins TRBV30 and TRBJ1-6; TRBD1 is a possible D gene (5 bases). The germline V gene encodes CDR1 GTSNPN and CDR2 SVGIG (reference sequence). This CDR3 region has 14 residues. V was pared by 2 bases and J by 5 bases, with 10 bases between. Variable domain in full (rest from reference TRBV30 and TRBJ1-6): SQTIHQWPATLVQPVGSPLSLECTVEGTSNPNLYWYRQAAGRGLQLLFYSVGIGQISSEVPQNLSASRPQDRQFILSSKKLLLSDSGFYLCAWSRGFDNSPLHFGNGTRLTVT.